This T cell receptor beta chain was sequenced for a study of cytomegalovirus exposure and HLA in healthy donors. As to this clone: Its antigen is not identified.

Donors in the study were healthy people who gave bone marrow. With 60 Vbeta and 13 Jbeta primers, the PCR was carried out. TCRdb keeps only in-frame clones here, not all; method: immunoSEQ multiplex PCR. Of about 170,000 clones in the sample, under 85% were seen once. Trimming stripped 3 bases from V and 5 bases from J, with 14 bases between. The CDR3 is 15 residues long. Germline-derived CDR1 and CDR2 are SGHVS and FQNEAQ. Study-wide points: In a later analysis, productive TCRs from donors in an Asian-associated ancestry cluster reportedly carried fewer N-insertions than the cohort mean.

The material sequenced was PBMCs. The source of this sequence is a female donor in good health and CMV-seronegative. This chain joins TRBV7-8 and TRBJ1-5; maybe TRBD1 (6 bases). CDR3 in DNA: TGTGCCAGCAGCTTTACAGGGAAGATAGATCAGCCCCAGCATTTT. This codes for CASSFTGKIDQPQHF.